The 28 T cell receptor beta chains given below trace back to one sample, sequenced in a study of beta chain features in type 1 diabetes. The study reverse transcribed the entire isolated RNA, so it sequenced expressed TCRB transcripts. The protocol was immunoSEQ multiplex PCR, while the TCRdb copy is restricted to in-frame clones and leaves out a portion. Among approximately 250,000 clones listed, over 12% were seen once. The specimen sequenced was naive CD4+ T cells from blood. The source of these receptors is a middle-aged woman in good health.

The chain couples TRBV4-3 to TRBJ1-4, with TRBD1 as a possible D gene (6 bases). Germline V gives CDR1 LGHNA, CDR2 YSLEER. V lost 0 bases, J lost 5 bases, and 10 bases lay in between. The CDR3 covers 15 residues. The CDR3 region is CASSQETGKNEKLFF. The CDR3 nucleotides read TGCGCCAGCAGCCAAGAAACAGGGAAAAATGAAAAACTGTTTTTT.

The V and J genes are TRBV2 and TRBJ2-3, with 8 bases aligning to TRBD2. V dropped 9 bases and J dropped 5; count of bases not matched to a gene: 19. The germline V gene has CDR1 SNHLY and CDR2 FYNNEI. The CDR3 runs 17 residues. CDR3 nucleotide sequence: TGTGCCAGTTATACCCCGGGACTAGTGGCTACCCGAGATACGCAGTATTTT. Residues: CASYTPGLVATRDTQYF.

The chain links TRBV10-3 to TRBJ2-5; maybe TRBD2 (5 bases). Trimming removed 10 bases at V and 2 bases at J, with 8 bases between. There are 11 residues in the CDR3. The germline V gene encodes CDR1 ENHRY and CDR2 SYGVKD. Written as DNA, the CDR3 is TGTGCCAGTAGCGATCAAGAGACCCAGTACTTC. Protein sequence: CASSDQETQYF.

The chain is built from TRBV6-5 and TRBJ2-3; D is possibly TRBD1 (6 bases). Germline CDR1 and CDR2: MNHEY and SVGAGI. V was pared by 2 bases and J by 0 bases, with 9 bases between. This CDR3 is 15 amino acids long. CDR3 amino acids: CASSYLGQSTDTQYF. The CDR3 nucleotides are TGTGCCAGCAGTTACCTAGGACAGAGCACAGATACGCAGTATTTT.

This clone has more than one count but fewer than ten. The chain is built from TRBV27 and TRBJ2-1; TRBD2 agrees at 14 bases. Trimming took 5 bases from V and 5 from J; bases not matched to a gene: 5. Germline CDR1 reads MNHEY; CDR2 reads SMNVEV (reference sequence). There are 16 residues in the CDR3. The CDR3 DNA follows: TGTGCCAGCAGTCCCCGACTAGCGGGGGGGGACAATGAGCAGTTCTTC. It codes for CASSPRLAGGDNEQFF.

This sequence joins TRBV11-2 and TRBJ1-4; a weak D match, TRBD1 (6 bases). This CDR3 has 14 amino acids. Germline CDR1 reads SGHAT; CDR2 reads FQNNGV. The V gene lost 5 bases and the J gene lost 8 bases, with 15 bases spanning the gap. The CDR3 region is CASSENRDQEKLFF. Written as DNA, the CDR3 is TGTGCCAGCAGCGAAAACAGGGATCAAGAAAAACTGTTTTTT.

CDR3 DNA sequence: TGTGCCAGCAGTTACGAAGGACTAGCTGAGACCCAGTACTTC. As protein: CASSYEGLAETQYF. The chain employs TRBV6-5 and TRBJ2-5; TRBD2 agrees at 8 bases. V lost 2 bases to trimming and J lost 5 bases; unmatched junction nucleotides: 4. Germline assignment: CDR1 MNHEY and CDR2 SVGAGI. This CDR3 contains 14 residues.

This clone has only a few counts. The rearrangement joins TRBV5-1 to TRBJ1-5; D unresolved. The CDR3 is 15 amino acids. CDR1 and CDR2 (germline): SGHRS, YFSETQ. V lost 0 bases to trimming and J lost 3 bases, with 10 bases between them. CDR3 protein: CASSLGDTFNQPQHF. The CDR3 DNA is TGCGCCAGCAGCTTGGGTGACACCTTCAATCAGCCCCAGCATTTT.

This clone has just a few counts. The chain links TRBV19 to TRBJ2-1, with D hard to call. V lost 3 bases and J lost 6, with 9 bases in between. Germline values: CDR1 LNHDA, CDR2 SQIVND (reference sequence). CDR3 size: 13 residues. This CDR3 is CASSIDYSNEQFF. Written as DNA, the CDR3 is TGTGCCAGTAGTATCGATTACAGCAATGAGCAGTTCTTC.

This clone was counted a few times. The chain joins TRBV15 to TRBJ2-7, with TRBD1 matching over 8 bases. In germline, CDR1 is LNHNV, CDR2 YYDKDF (reference sequence). Trimming took 0 bases from V and 0 from J; bases not matched to a gene: 7. The CDR3 spans 17 residues. The CDR3 bases are TGTGCCACCAGCAGAGACGCCGGGACAGGCAGCTCCTACGAGCAGTACTTC. As protein: CATSRDAGTGSSYEQYF.

The sample holds a few counts of this clone. V gene TRBV7-9 combines with J gene TRBJ2-7; perhaps TRBD1 as D (5 bases). There are 18 residues in the CDR3. The germline V and J ends were trimmed by 1 base and 0 bases, with 19 bases remaining between them. Germline CDR1 is SEHNR and CDR2 is FQNEAQ (reference sequence). The CDR3 DNA sequence: TGTGCCAGCAGCTTAGACAGGACGCCTGACGGGCCCTCCTACGAGCAGTACTTC. This sequence encodes CASSLDRTPDGPSYEQYF.

The chain uses TRBV5-1 and TRBJ1-3, with 7 nucleotides matching TRBD1. This CDR3 region has 14 residues. From germline, CDR1 is SGHRS and CDR2 YFSETQ. Trimming at V came to 5 bases and at J to 0 bases, leaving 2 bases not matched to a gene. This chain's CDR3 is CASRDRTSGNTIYF. The CDR3 DNA reads TGCGCCAGCAGGGACAGGACCTCTGGAAACACCATATATTTT.

This clone was observed a few times. The chain has TRBV5-1 and TRBJ1-1; possible D gene TRBD1, 5 bases. The CDR3 has 14 residues. V lost 5 bases and J lost 5, with 16 bases in between. Germline V gene sequence: CDR1 SGHRS, CDR2 YFSETQ. In DNA form, the CDR3 reads TGCGCCAGCAGTCCCCCAGGGATGGGGACTGAAGCTTTCTTT. Its translation: CASSPPGMGTEAFF. Full variable domain (rest looked up from reference TRBV5-1 and TRBJ1-1): KAGVTQTPRYLIKTRGQQVTLSCSPISGHRSVSWYQQTPGQGLQFLFEYFSETQRNKGNFPGRFSGRQFSNSRSEMNVSTLELGDSALYLCASSPPGMGTEAFFGQGTRLTVV.

The chain carries TRBV9 and TRBJ2-2; 9 bases match TRBD2. Germline trimming cut 4 bases from V and 3 bases from J; bases unmatched to any gene: 7. CDR1 SGDLS and CDR2 YYNGEE come from the germline V gene. CDR3 size: 16 residues. CDR3 in DNA: TGTGCCAGCAGCCTCCGACTAGCGGCGGACACCGGGGAGCTGTTTTTT. Protein product: CASSLRLAADTGELFF.

This rearrangement joins TRBV2 to TRBJ1-6; 7 positions agree with TRBD1. The CDR3 contains 13 residues. Germline loops: CDR1 SNHLY, CDR2 FYNNEI. The junction had 5 bases not matched to a gene; V was cut back by 5 bases and J by 10 bases. Written as DNA, the CDR3 is TGTGCCAGCAGTTTTGACAGGGACTCACCCCTCCACTTT. Protein product: CASSFDRDSPLHF.

This clone turned up a few times. The gene calls are TRBV18 and TRBJ2-3; possibly TRBD2 for D (6 bases). The CDR3 runs 16 residues. With 6 bases removed from V and 1 base from J, the gap between germline ends came to 17 bases. Germline V gene sequence: CDR1 KGHSH, CDR2 LQKENI. The CDR3 region is CASSINRDSGTDTQYF. CDR3 DNA: TGTGCCAGCTCTATAAACCGGGACTCAGGCACAGATACGCAGTATTTT.

The rearrangement links TRBV6-1 to TRBJ2-5; TRBD1 matches at 8 bases. This CDR3 has 15 amino acids. CDR1 and CDR2 (germline): MNHNS, SASEGT. V lost 1 base and J lost 5; bases outside the gene matches: 6. This CDR3 is CASSEVGRGPETQYF. The CDR3 coding sequence is TGTGCCAGCAGTGAAGTCGGCAGGGGGCCCGAGACCCAGTACTTC.

With respect to this clone: Sequence at one end of the junction differs from germline and may be a read error. This chain connects TRBV5-1 to TRBJ1-5; the D is unclear. Per germline, CDR1 SGHRS and CDR2 YFSETQ. The CDR3 loop spans 10 amino acids. CDR3 coding DNA: TGTACCAGGAGCAATCAGCCCCAGCATTTT. It codes for CTRSNQPQHF.

The chain is built from TRBV5-1 and TRBJ1-4; D is possibly TRBD1 (6 bases). The ends were cut back, 5 bases at V and 1 base at J, with 9 bases in the middle. Per germline, CDR1 SGHRS and CDR2 YFSETQ. This CDR3 comprises 14 residues. The CDR3 DNA is TGCGCCAGCAGAATAGGGGGAACTAATGAAAAACTGTTTTTT. This sequence encodes CASRIGGTNEKLFF.

The chain links TRBV5-1 to TRBJ2-3, with D unclear. The germline gives CDR1 SGHRS, CDR2 YFSETQ. The CDR3 is 14 residues long. The germline V and J ends were trimmed by 4 bases and 0 bases, with 9 bases remaining between them. This CDR3 is CASSHLTSTDTQYF. In DNA, the CDR3 is TGCGCCAGCAGCCACCTAACTAGCACAGATACGCAGTATTTT.

This clone was observed a few times. The chain has TRBV19 and TRBJ1-2, with 11 nucleotides matching TRBD1. Germline V gene data show CDR1 as LNHDA and CDR2 as SQIVND (reference sequence). This CDR3 spans 16 amino acids. With 3 bases clipped from V and 4 bases from J, the junction kept 7 bases outside the gene matches. The CDR3 here is CASSILWTGGGYGYTF. The CDR3 DNA follows: TGTGCCAGTAGTATCCTATGGACAGGGGGCGGCTATGGCTACACCTTC.

The gene calls are TRBV5-1 and TRBJ2-7; the D is unclear. The CDR3 runs 15 residues. V lost 0 bases, J lost 7 bases, and 17 bases lay in between. In germline, CDR1 is SGHRS, CDR2 YFSETQ. The CDR3 bases are TGCGCCAGCAGCTTGGATGGAGCCACCTACGAGGAGCAGTACTTC. Encoded protein: CASSLDGATYEEQYF.

The sample holds a few counts of this clone. The chain combines TRBV18 with TRBJ1-1; the match to TRBD1 covers 7 bases. Germline V gene sequence: CDR1 KGHSH, CDR2 LQKENI. The CDR3 covers 13 residues. V lost 6 bases, J lost 3 bases, and 4 bases stayed unmatched. The CDR3 nucleotides read TGTGCCAGCTCTCGAGACAGGGACACTGAAGCTTTCTTT. It yields the protein CASSRDRDTEAFF.

J is TRBJ1-4 and V is TRBV7-9; no reliable D call. The CDR3 contains 14 residues. Trimming cost V 1 base and J 5 bases, with 8 bases left between them. The germline CDR1 and CDR2 sequences are SEHNR and FQNEAQ (reference sequence). The CDR3 sequence: CASSLVVPNEKLFF. The CDR3 DNA is TGTGCCAGCAGCTTAGTCGTCCCGAATGAAAAACTGTTTTTT. Drawing the rest from reference TRBV7-9 and TRBJ1-4, the complete variable domain is DTGVSQNPRHKITKRGQNVTFRCDPISEHNRLYWYRQTLGQGPEFLTYFQNEAQLEKSRLLSDRFSAERPKGSFSTLEIQRTEQGDSAMYLCASSLVVPNEKLFFGSGTQLSVL.

The V and J genes are TRBV2 and TRBJ2-1; the match to TRBD2 covers 7 bases. V lost 7 bases to trimming and J lost 10 bases; unmatched junction nucleotides: 13. Germline values: CDR1 SNHLY, CDR2 FYNNEI. The CDR3 runs 14 residues. The chain's CDR3 is CASIALRGGGEQFF. CDR3 coding DNA: TGTGCCAGCATTGCCCTCCGCGGGGGAGGCGAGCAGTTCTTC.

This clone was seen a handful of times. The chain has TRBV27 and TRBJ2-1; 8 positions match TRBD2. Germline V CDR1 and CDR2: MNHEY, SMNVEV (reference sequence). The CDR3 covers 16 residues. Trimming took 5 bases from V and 3 from J; bases not matched to a gene: 9. The CDR3 loop is CASSSPWRGDYNEQFF. The CDR3 region has the DNA TGTGCCAGCAGTAGCCCCTGGCGGGGGGACTACAATGAGCAGTTCTTC.

The sample holds a few counts of this clone. The V and J genes are TRBV19 and TRBJ2-5; D is unclear. V was trimmed by 1 base and J by 2 bases, leaving 5 bases between them. Germline CDR1 reads LNHDA; CDR2 reads SQIVND (reference sequence). The CDR3 has 13 residues. The CDR3 here is CASSIGYQETQYF. CDR3 DNA sequence: TGTGCCAGTAGTATAGGCTATCAAGAGACCCAGTACTTC.

This clone was recorded a few times. The chain is built from TRBV5-1 and TRBJ2-1; 11 positions match TRBD2. The CDR3 has 17 residues. Germline CDR1 is SGHRS and CDR2 is YFSETQ. V shed 3 bases, J shed 6 bases, and the junction held 11 bases outside the gene matches. CDR3 loop: CASSWGPLAGGPNEQFF. CDR3 in DNA: TGCGCCAGCAGCTGGGGGCCCCTAGCGGGGGGACCCAATGAGCAGTTCTTC.